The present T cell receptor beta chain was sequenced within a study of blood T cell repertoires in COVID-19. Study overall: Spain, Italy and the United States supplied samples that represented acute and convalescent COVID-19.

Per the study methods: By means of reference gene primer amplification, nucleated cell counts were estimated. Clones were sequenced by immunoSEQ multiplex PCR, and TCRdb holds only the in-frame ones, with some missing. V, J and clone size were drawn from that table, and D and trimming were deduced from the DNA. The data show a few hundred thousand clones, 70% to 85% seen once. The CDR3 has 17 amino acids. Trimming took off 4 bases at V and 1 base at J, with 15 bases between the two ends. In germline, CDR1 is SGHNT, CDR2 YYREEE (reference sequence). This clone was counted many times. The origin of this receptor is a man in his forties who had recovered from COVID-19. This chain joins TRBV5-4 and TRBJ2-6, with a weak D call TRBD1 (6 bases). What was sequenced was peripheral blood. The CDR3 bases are TGTGCCAGCAGCACGGTACAGGGTTTGTCTGGGGCCAACGTCCTGACTTTC. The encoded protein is CASSTVQGLSGANVLTF. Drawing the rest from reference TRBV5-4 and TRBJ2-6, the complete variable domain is ETGVTQSPTHLIKTRGQQVTLRCSSQSGHNTVSWYQQALGQGPQFIFQYYREEENGRGNFPPRFSGLQFPNYSSELNVNALELDDSALYLCASSTVQGLSGANVLTFGAGSRLTVL.